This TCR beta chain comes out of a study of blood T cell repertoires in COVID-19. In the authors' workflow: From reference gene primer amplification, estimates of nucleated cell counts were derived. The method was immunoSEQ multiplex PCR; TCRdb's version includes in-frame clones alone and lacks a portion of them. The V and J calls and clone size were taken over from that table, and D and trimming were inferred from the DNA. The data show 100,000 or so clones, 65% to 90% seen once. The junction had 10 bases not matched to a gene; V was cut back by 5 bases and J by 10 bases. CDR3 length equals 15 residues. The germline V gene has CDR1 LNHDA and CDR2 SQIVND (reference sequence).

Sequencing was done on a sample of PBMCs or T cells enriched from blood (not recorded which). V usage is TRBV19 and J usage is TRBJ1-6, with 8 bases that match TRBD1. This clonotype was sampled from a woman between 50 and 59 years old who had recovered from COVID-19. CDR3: CASSRGQGGRSPLHF. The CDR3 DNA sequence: TGTGCCAGTAGTCGCGGACAGGGCGGACGCTCACCCCTCCACTTT.